Sequencing of this T cell receptor beta chain was carried out in a study of blood T cell repertoires in COVID-19. Whole-study context: From the United States, Italy and Spain came samples of acute and convalescent COVID-19. T cells, B-cell-depleted T cells, or PBMCs supplied cDNA or gDNA.

Germline CDR1 and CDR2: SGHVS and FNYEAQ. The CDR3 is 17 residues long. The J segment lost 2 bases and the V segment lost 6 bases, leaving 10 bases of the junction unmatched. How the authors handled the data: Quantification of nucleated cells was approximated via reference gene primer amplification. Sequencing used immunoSEQ multiplex PCR; TCRdb keeps in-frame clones, though not all of them. V and J calls and clone size are copied from that table; D and trimming were computed from the DNA. Among about 300,000 clones listed, 89% were seen once. This TCR derives from a man younger than 30 who had recovered from COVID-19. What was sequenced was peripheral blood. The chain carries TRBV7-6 and TRBJ2-3; TRBD2 matches at 11 bases. CDR3 loop: CASSRRSSGGTTDTQYF. DNA of the CDR3: TGTGCCAGCAGTCGCAGATCTAGCGGGGGGACCACAGATACGCAGTATTTT.